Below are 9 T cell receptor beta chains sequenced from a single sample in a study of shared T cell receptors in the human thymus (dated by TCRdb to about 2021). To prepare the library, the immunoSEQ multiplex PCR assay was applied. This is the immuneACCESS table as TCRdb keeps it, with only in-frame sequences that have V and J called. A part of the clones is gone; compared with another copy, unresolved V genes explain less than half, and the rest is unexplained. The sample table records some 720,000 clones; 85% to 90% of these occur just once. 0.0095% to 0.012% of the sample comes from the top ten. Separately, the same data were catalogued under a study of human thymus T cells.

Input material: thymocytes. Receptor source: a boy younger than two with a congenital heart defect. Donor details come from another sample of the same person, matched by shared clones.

CDR3 bases: TGTGCCAGCAGCCCGCCTAGCGGAGCCTACGAGCAGTACTTC. Encoded protein: CASSPPSGAYEQYF. The chain employs TRBV5-8 and TRBJ2-7; 7 nucleotides match TRBD2. Trimming cost V 4 bases and J 2 bases; bases outside gene matches: 6. This CDR3 has 14 amino acids. Looked up from germline, CDR1 is SGHTS and CDR2 is YDEGEE.

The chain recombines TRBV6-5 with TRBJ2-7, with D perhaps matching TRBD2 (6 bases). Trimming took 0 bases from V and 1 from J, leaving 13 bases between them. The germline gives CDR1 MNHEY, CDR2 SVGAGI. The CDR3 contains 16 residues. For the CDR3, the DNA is TGTGCCAGCAGTTACTCGAAGGGACTCCTATCCTACGAGCAGTACTTC. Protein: CASSYSKGLLSYEQYF.

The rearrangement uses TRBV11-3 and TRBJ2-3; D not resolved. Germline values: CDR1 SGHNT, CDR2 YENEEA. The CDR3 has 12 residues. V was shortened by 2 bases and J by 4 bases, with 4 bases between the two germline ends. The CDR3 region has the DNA TGTGCCAGCAGCTTACAGGCAGATACGCAGTATTTT. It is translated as CASSLQADTQYF.

CDR3 sequence (DNA): TGTGCCAGCAGCCAAGTTTTAAACAATCAGCCCCAGCATTTT. This codes for CASSQVLNNQPQHF. The chain couples TRBV4-2 to TRBJ1-5, with D uncertain. Germline values: CDR1 LGHNA, CDR2 YNFKEQ. The CDR3 consists of 14 residues. Trimming stripped 1 base from V and 3 bases from J, with 7 bases between.

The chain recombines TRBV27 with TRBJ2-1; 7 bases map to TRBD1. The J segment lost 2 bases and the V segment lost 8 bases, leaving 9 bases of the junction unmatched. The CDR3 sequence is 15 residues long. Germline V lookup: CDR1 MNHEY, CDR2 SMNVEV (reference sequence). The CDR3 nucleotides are TGTGCCAGCTGGGAGAGAGGGGGCCCCTACAATGAGCAGTTCTTC. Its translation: CASWERGGPYNEQFF.

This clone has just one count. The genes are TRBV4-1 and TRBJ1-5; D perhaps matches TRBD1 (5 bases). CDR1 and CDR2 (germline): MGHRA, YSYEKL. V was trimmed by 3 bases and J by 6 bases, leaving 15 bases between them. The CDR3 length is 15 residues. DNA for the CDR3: TGCGCCAGCAGCCAGACCCCAGGGTATGGTCAGCCCCAGCATTTT. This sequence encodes CASSQTPGYGQPQHF.

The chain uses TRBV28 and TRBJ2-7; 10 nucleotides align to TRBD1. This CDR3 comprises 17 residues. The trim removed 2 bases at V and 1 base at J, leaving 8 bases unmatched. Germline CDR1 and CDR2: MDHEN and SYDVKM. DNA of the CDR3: TGTGCCAGCAGTTTAGGCGGGACAGGGGACCGATCCTACGAGCAGTACTTC. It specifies CASSLGGTGDRSYEQYF.

CDR3 nucleotide sequence: TGTGCCAGCAGCGTAGCGGCAGGGATCGGAGAGACCCAGTACTTC. Amino acids: CASSVAAGIGETQYF. This sequence joins TRBV9 and TRBJ2-5, with D perhaps TRBD1 (5 bases). The CDR3 loop spans 15 amino acids. The V end lost 0 bases, the J end lost 4 bases, and 13 bases lay between the germline ends. Germline assignment: CDR1 SGDLS and CDR2 YYNGEE. Full variable domain (rest looked up from reference TRBV9 and TRBJ2-5): DSGVTQTPKHLITATGQRVTLRCSPRSGDLSVYWYQQSLDQGLQFLIQYYNGEERAKGNILERFSAQQFPDLHSELNLSSLELGDSALYFCASSVAAGIGETQYFGPGTRLLVL.

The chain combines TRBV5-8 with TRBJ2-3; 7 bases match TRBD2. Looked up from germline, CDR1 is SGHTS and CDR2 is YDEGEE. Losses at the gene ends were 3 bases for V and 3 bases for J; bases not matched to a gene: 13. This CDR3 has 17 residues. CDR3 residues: CASSSYSVAGSTDTQYF. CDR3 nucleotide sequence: TGTGCCAGCAGCTCCTATTCGGTAGCGGGCTCAACAGATACGCAGTATTTT.